The 30 T cell receptor beta chains presented below share a single source sample, sequenced in a study of T cell responses to AZD1222 COVID-19 vaccine. Using immunoSEQ multiplex PCR, the repertoire was profiled, and TCRdb retains in-frame clones only, with some absent. The sample has some 97,000 clones, about 88% seen once; the top ten hold more than 1.5%. The material was peripheral blood, obtained on day 0 of AZD1222 vaccination. The receptor source for this set is an adult in good health.

There are a few counts of this clone. J is TRBJ1-5 and V is TRBV19; 8 nucleotides match TRBD1. Germline loops: CDR1 LNHDA, CDR2 SQIVND (reference sequence). The CDR3 length is 13 residues. J was trimmed by 6 bases and V by 6 bases; bases with no gene match: 4. The CDR3 DNA sequence: TGTGCCAGTAGGCGGACAGGGAGTCAGCCCCAGCATTTT. Residues: CASRRTGSQPQHF. Full variable domain (outside the CDR3, taken from reference TRBV19 and TRBJ1-5): DGGITQSPKYLFRKEGQNVTLSCEQNLNHDAMYWYRQDPGQGLRLIYYSQIVNDFQKGDIAEGYSVSREKKESFPLTVTSAQKNPTAFYLCASRRTGSQPQHFGDGTRLSIL.

This chain links TRBV29-1 with TRBJ1-4; maybe TRBD1 (5 bases). The CDR3 totals 14 residues. The V end was cut by 2 bases, the J end by 4 bases, with 11 bases between. From germline, CDR1 is SQVTM and CDR2 ANQGSEA. CDR3 sequence: CSVERGNGNEKLFF. The CDR3 region has the DNA TGCAGCGTTGAAAGGGGAAATGGTAATGAAAAACTGTTTTTT.

The rearrangement joins TRBV5-6 to TRBJ2-7; TRBD1 aligns across 12 bases. Germline V gives CDR1 SGHDT, CDR2 YYEEEE. V shed 4 bases and J 4 bases; nucleotides not matched to a gene: 12. The CDR3 totals 17 residues. CDR3 region: CASSPKPGQGALYEQYF. The CDR3 coding sequence is TGTGCCAGCAGCCCAAAACCGGGACAGGGGGCGCTTTACGAGCAGTACTTC.

The rearrangement uses TRBV11-3 and TRBJ2-1, with 8 bases fitting TRBD2. CDR1 is SGHNT and CDR2 is YENEEA in the germline V gene. After removal of 0 bases from V and 2 bases from J, the junction contained 9 bases not matched to a gene. CDR3 length equals 18 residues. The CDR3 region is CASSLDQGGSGAYNEQFF. CDR3 in DNA: TGTGCCAGCAGCTTAGATCAGGGCGGTAGCGGGGCCTACAATGAGCAGTTCTTC.

A few counts support this clone. The genes are TRBV19 and TRBJ2-3; the match to TRBD1 covers 11 bases. This CDR3 spans 15 amino acids. Trimming cost V 5 bases and J 5 bases; bases outside gene matches: 6. Germline CDR1 LNHDA, CDR2 SQIVND (reference sequence). The CDR3 DNA reads TGTGCCAGTAGTCTAGGACAGGGGGCTGAAGATACGCAGTATTTT. Translated, it gives CASSLGQGAEDTQYF.

DNA of the CDR3: TGTGCCAGTAGGAAGGGGGGGTCCTACGAGCAGTACTTC. Translation: CASRKGGSYEQYF. The V and J genes are TRBV19 and TRBJ2-7, with a possible D match to TRBD2 (7 bases). Per the germline V gene, CDR1 is LNHDA and CDR2 is SQIVND (reference sequence). The CDR3 consists of 13 residues. V was trimmed by 6 bases and J by 1 base, leaving 10 bases between them.

The chain combines TRBV10-3 with TRBJ2-3; 8 nucleotides line up with TRBD1. Per the germline V gene, CDR1 is ENHRY and CDR2 is SYGVKD. This CDR3 contains 17 residues. Losses at the gene ends were 5 bases for V and 8 bases for J; bases not matched to a gene: 18. The CDR3 DNA sequence: TGTGCCATCAGTTCACGGCCCTTGACAGGGGAGAGAGGTACGCAGTATTTT. This translates into CAISSRPLTGERGTQYF.

The V gene is TRBV4-3, the J gene TRBJ2-1; D uncertain. V lost 2 bases to trimming and J lost 5 bases, with 4 bases between them. This CDR3 is 12 amino acids long. From germline, CDR1 is LGHNA and CDR2 YSLEER. The CDR3 protein is CASSQWNNEQFF. The CDR3 DNA sequence: TGCGCCAGCAGCCAATGGAACAATGAGCAGTTCTTC.

The rearrangement uses TRBV28 and TRBJ1-1, with D perhaps matching TRBD1 (6 bases). The V end was cut by 3 bases, the J end by 0 bases, with 20 bases between. The CDR3 loop spans 18 amino acids. Germline assignment: CDR1 MDHEN and CDR2 SYDVKM. DNA for the CDR3: TGTGCCAGCAGTTTTGCGGGGGGCACAGTCGGCATGAACACTGAAGCTTTCTTT. This codes for CASSFAGGTVGMNTEAFF. Full variable domain (remainder filled in from reference TRBV28 and TRBJ1-1): DVKVTQSSRYLVKRTGEKVFLECVQDMDHENMFWYRQDPGLGLRLIYFSYDVKMKEKGDIPEGYSVSREKKERFSLILESASTNQTSMYLCASSFAGGTVGMNTEAFFGQGTRLTVV.

The chain combines TRBV11-2 with TRBJ1-5; the match to TRBD1 covers 8 bases. The CDR3 runs to 13 residues. The trim removed 4 bases at V and 4 bases at J, leaving 0 bases unmatched. CDR1 and CDR2 (germline): SGHAT, FQNNGV. The CDR3 DNA reads TGTGCCAGCAGCTGGACAGGGAATCAGCCCCAGCATTTT. Translated, it gives CASSWTGNQPQHF.

The chain employs TRBV7-9 and TRBJ1-4, with 7 nucleotides matching TRBD1. The V and J ends lost 3 bases and 11 bases, in that order; junction bases with no gene match: 15. CDR1 and CDR2 from the germline V gene are SEHNR and FQNEAQ (reference sequence). The CDR3 loop spans 16 amino acids. CDR3 protein: CASSLGQSLDRGKLFF. The CDR3 coding sequence is TGTGCCAGCAGCTTGGGACAGTCGCTGGACCGTGGGAAACTGTTTTTT.

The chain carries TRBV7-9 and TRBJ2-7; 9 positions agree with TRBD2. Trimming took 5 bases from V and 5 from J; bases not matched to a gene: 7. This CDR3 region has 14 residues. CDR1 is SEHNR, CDR2 FQNEAQ, per germline (reference sequence). CDR3 DNA: TGTGCCAGCAGCGACCAGGCGGGAGGGAACGAGCAGTACTTC. Its translation is CASSDQAGGNEQYF.

The chain recombines TRBV15 with TRBJ2-1; 16 bases match TRBD2. The germline gives CDR1 LNHNV, CDR2 YYDKDF (reference sequence). This CDR3 is 20 amino acids long. The junction had 10 bases not matched to a gene; V was cut back by 1 base and J by 4 bases. CDR3 nucleotides: TGTGCCACCAGCAGAGGCGCCGGGACTAGCGGGAGGGCCTCTTACAATGAGCAGTTCTTC. Encoded protein: CATSRGAGTSGRASYNEQFF.

V is TRBV3-1 (or the pseudogene TRBV3-2) and J is TRBJ2-1, with D perhaps TRBD1 or TRBD2 (5 bases each). Trimming stripped 1 base from V and 13 bases from J, with 20 bases between. Germline CDR1 is LGHDT and CDR2 is YNNKEL (reference sequence). This CDR3 spans 15 amino acids. CDR3 DNA: TGTGCCAGCAGCCAAGGGAGGACCGGGGCCCCGACTCAGTTCTTC. Translation: CASSQGRTGAPTQFF.

The V gene is TRBV7-3, the J gene TRBJ2-3; 13 bases align to TRBD2. CDR1 and CDR2 from the germline V gene are SGHTA and FQGTGA. The CDR3 has 15 residues. The V segment lost 6 bases and the J segment 5 bases; nucleotides outside the gene matches: 5. CDR3 residues: CASRRTSGSGDTQYF. Here the CDR3 DNA reads TGTGCCAGCAGGAGGACTAGCGGGAGCGGAGATACGCAGTATTTT. The variable domain in full, with the rest retrieved from reference TRBV7-3 and TRBJ2-3, is GAGVSQTPSNKVTEKGKYVELRCDPISGHTALYWYRQSLGQGPEFLIYFQGTGAADDSGLPNDRFFAVRPEGSVSTLKIQRTERGDSAVYLCASRRTSGSGDTQYFGPGTRLTVL.

This chain links TRBV4-2 with TRBJ2-2; possible D gene TRBD1, 6 bases. V lost 4 bases, J lost 2 bases, and 14 bases lay in between. Germline CDR1 reads LGHNA; CDR2 reads YNFKEQ. This CDR3 is built from 16 residues. CDR3 sequence (DNA): TGTGCCAGCAGCCCTTTTTGGGGGCCAAACACCGGGGAGCTGTTTTTT. Translation: CASSPFWGPNTGELFF.

The rearrangement links TRBV18 to TRBJ1-3, with 12 bases that match TRBD1. The CDR3 contains 18 residues. Germline V gene sequence: CDR1 KGHSH, CDR2 LQKENI. Unmatched junction bases numbered 6, after V lost 2 bases and J lost 1 base. The CDR3: CASSPNPGQGASGNTIYF. The CDR3 DNA sequence: TGTGCCAGCTCACCAAACCCGGGACAGGGGGCGTCTGGAAACACCATATATTTT.

J is TRBJ2-1 and V is TRBV30; maybe TRBD2 (5 bases). The V end lost 5 bases, the J end lost 10 bases, and 15 bases lay between the germline ends. The CDR3 is 12 amino acids. Germline assignment: CDR1 GTSNPN and CDR2 SVGIG (reference sequence). The CDR3 DNA is TGTGCCTGGGCCGGTGTGGGGAGCGAGCAGTTCTTC. Amino acids: CAWAGVGSEQFF.

This rearrangement joins TRBV30 to TRBJ2-6; possibly TRBD2 for D (6 bases). Germline loops: CDR1 GTSNPN, CDR2 SVGIG (reference sequence). The CDR3 runs 19 residues. Trimming pared 0 bases from V and 0 bases from J, leaving 18 bases between. DNA of the CDR3: TGTGCCTGGAGTGTACCCGAGGAGGGGAAGTACTCTGGGGCCAACGTCCTGACTTTC. This codes for CAWSVPEEGKYSGANVLTF. The whole variable domain, remainder taken from reference TRBV30 and TRBJ2-6, is SQTIHQWPATLVQPVGSPLSLECTVEGTSNPNLYWYRQAAGRGLQLLFYSVGIGQISSEVPQNLSASRPQDRQFILSSKKLLLSDSGFYLCAWSVPEEGKYSGANVLTFGAGSRLTVL.

V usage is TRBV5-8 and J usage is TRBJ1-4, with a weak D call TRBD1 (6 bases). The CDR3 covers 14 residues. Trimming cost V 0 bases and J 8 bases, with 11 bases left between them. In germline, CDR1 is SGHTS, CDR2 YDEGEE. The CDR3 sequence is CASSLAGAREKLFF. For the CDR3, the DNA is TGTGCCAGCAGCTTGGCGGGGGCACGGGAAAAACTGTTTTTT. Using reference TRBV5-8 and TRBJ1-4 for the parts outside the CDR3, the full variable domain is EAGVTQSPTHLIKTRGQQATLRCSPISGHTSVYWYQQALGLGLQFLLWYDEGEERNRGNFPPRFSGRQFPNYSSELNVNALELEDSALYLCASSLAGAREKLFFGSGTQLSVL.

The rearrangement joins TRBV29-1 to TRBJ1-1; D perhaps matches TRBD1 (6 bases). V shed 4 bases and J shed 4 bases, with 13 bases lying between them. CDR3 length: 13 amino acids. The germline gives CDR1 SQVTM, CDR2 ANQGSEA. The CDR3 here is CSVVSGARTEAFF. The CDR3 coding sequence is TGCAGCGTTGTATCGGGGGCGCGCACTGAAGCTTTCTTT.

The chain has TRBV10-3 and TRBJ1-3; D unresolved. CDR1 and CDR2 from the germline V gene are ENHRY and SYGVKD. V lost 7 bases and J lost 0, with 22 bases in between. This CDR3 is 18 amino acids long. CDR3 loop: CAIIVRFGKPGSGNTIYF. DNA for the CDR3: TGTGCCATCATAGTACGTTTCGGGAAACCAGGCTCTGGAAACACCATATATTTT.

As DNA, the CDR3 is TGTGCCTGGAGTGACTCCCCCGCGGGCTCCGGGGAGCTGTTTTTT. Amino acids: CAWSDSPAGSGELFF. The V gene is TRBV30, the J gene TRBJ2-2; possibly TRBD2 for D (5 bases). Germline assignment: CDR1 GTSNPN and CDR2 SVGIG (reference sequence). Deletions cut 1 base from V and 6 bases from J, with 15 bases between. The CDR3 consists of 15 residues. Variable domain in full (rest from reference TRBV30 and TRBJ2-2): SQTIHQWPATLVQPVGSPLSLECTVEGTSNPNLYWYRQAAGRGLQLLFYSVGIGQISSEVPQNLSASRPQDRQFILSSKKLLLSDSGFYLCAWSDSPAGSGELFFGEGSRLTVL.

The chain is built from TRBV18 and TRBJ2-7; a weak D match, TRBD1 (6 bases). From germline, CDR1 is KGHSH and CDR2 LQKENI. This CDR3 contains 17 residues. V was pared by 1 base and J by 0 bases, with 16 bases between. Here the CDR3 DNA reads TGTGCCAGCTCACCACTCATTGTCCAGGGGAACTCCTACGAGCAGTACTTC. It translates to CASSPLIVQGNSYEQYF.

V gene TRBV7-9 combines with J gene TRBJ1-3; D call uncertain. V dropped 4 bases and J dropped 0 bases, with 13 bases sitting between them. The CDR3 consists of 16 residues. The germline gives CDR1 SEHNR, CDR2 FQNEAQ (reference sequence). Here the CDR3 reads CASSSLGLSSGNTIYF. The DNA for the CDR3 is TGTGCCAGCAGCTCGCTAGGGCTCTCCTCTGGAAACACCATATATTTT.

This chain uses TRBV7-2 with TRBJ1-2, with D unclear. CDR3 length: 17 residues. V lost 1 base to trimming and J lost 3 bases, with 18 bases between them. Germline CDR1 and CDR2: SGHTA and FQGNSA. The CDR3: CASSLEILGPRDYGYTF. CDR3 DNA: TGTGCCAGCAGCTTAGAGATATTGGGCCCTAGGGACTATGGCTACACCTTC.

This chain joins TRBV30 and TRBJ1-1; D remains ambiguous. This CDR3 is 13 amino acids long. V was shortened by 5 bases and J by 4 bases, with 14 bases between the two germline ends. Germline assignment: CDR1 GTSNPN and CDR2 SVGIG (reference sequence). The CDR3 DNA sequence: TGTGCCTGGCTAGGGTTAGAGGTCACTGAAGCTTTCTTT. The encoded protein is CAWLGLEVTEAFF.

The chain has TRBV11-2 and TRBJ1-1, with no clear D. V was shortened by 0 bases and J by 9 bases, with 11 bases between the two germline ends. CDR1 SGHAT and CDR2 FQNNGV come from the germline V gene. The CDR3 covers 13 residues. The CDR3 is CASSLDPKRQAFF. For the CDR3, the DNA is TGTGCCAGCAGCTTAGATCCGAAACGGCAAGCTTTCTTT.

The chain uses TRBV5-8 and TRBJ1-5; TRBD1 matches at 9 bases. The ends lost 4 bases at V and 3 bases at J; junction bases unmatched: 11. This CDR3 comprises 17 residues. Germline V lookup: CDR1 SGHTS, CDR2 YDEGEE. This chain's CDR3 is CASSTGQGRVTNQPQHF. CDR3 nucleotide sequence: TGTGCCAGCAGCACGGGACAGGGACGGGTAACCAATCAGCCCCAGCATTTT.

This clone showed up just once. The V call is TRBV2, the J call TRBJ2-5; a weak D match, TRBD1 (5 bases). The CDR3 consists of 16 residues. Germline V gives CDR1 SNHLY, CDR2 FYNNEI. The V gene lost 7 bases and the J gene lost 5 bases, with 23 bases spanning the gap. The CDR3 nucleotides read TGTGCCAGCAACCACCCCACGACAGCGCCGGGCGAGACCCAGTACTTC. The encoded protein is CASNHPTTAPGETQYF.